The T cell receptor beta chain under discussion was sequenced for a study of cytomegalovirus exposure and HLA in healthy donors. The CDR3 consists of 18 residues. V lost 0 bases to trimming and J lost 10 bases, with 27 bases between them. Germline loops: CDR1 LGHNA, CDR2 YNFKEQ. Primers included in the PCR were 60 Vbeta and 13 Jbeta primers. Produced via immunoSEQ multiplex PCR; TCRdb's table is partial and in-frame only. The data contain approximately 190,000 clones, 80% to 85% of them singletons. Donors were nominally healthy when sampled, though unrecorded immune exposures were likely. This clonotype originated in a middle-aged man in good health and CMV-seropositive. The chain uses TRBV4-2 and TRBJ1-1; D might be TRBD1 (6 bases). The sample consisted of PBMCs. This CDR3 is CASSQEVGGMLGVSSAFF. The CDR3 nucleotides read TGTGCCAGCAGCCAAGAGGTAGGGGGTATGTTAGGGGTGTCCTCAGCTTTCTTT.